One and the same sample provided the 26 T cell receptor beta chains below, sequenced in a study of cytomegalovirus exposure and HLA in healthy donors. PCR amplification relied on 60 Vbeta primers (plus 13 Jbeta primers). Here immunoSEQ multiplex PCR was the method, and the copy in TCRdb shows in-frame clones only, minus some. The table shows approximately 130,000 clones, with 75% to 80% occurring only once. Sequenced material: PBMCs. These receptors all come from a woman aged 40 to 50 in good health and CMV-seronegative.

This clone showed up just a few times. This chain links TRBV29-1 with TRBJ2-7, with D tentatively TRBD2 (8 bases). Trimming took 8 bases from V and 6 from J, leaving 26 bases between them. This CDR3 is built from 15 residues. Germline V gives CDR1 SQVTM, CDR2 ANQGSEA. This CDR3 is CSPHGRGTVALEQYF. As DNA, the CDR3 is TGCAGCCCGCACGGGAGGGGGACAGTTGCTCTCGAGCAGTACTTC.

The chain couples TRBV18 to TRBJ1-2; D might be TRBD1 (5 bases). CDR3 length: 14 residues. V shed 3 bases and J shed 8 bases, with 16 bases lying between them. The germline V gene has CDR1 KGHSH and CDR2 LQKENI. The CDR3: CASSPTGELGGYTF. Written as DNA, the CDR3 is TGTGCCAGCTCACCTACGGGGGAGTTGGGGGGCTACACCTTC.

This clone was found a few times. The gene calls are TRBV27 and TRBJ2-7; D may be TRBD1 (5 bases). Germline-derived CDR1 and CDR2 are MNHEY and SMNVEV (reference sequence). CDR3 length: 15 residues. The germline V and J ends were trimmed by 3 bases and 3 bases, with 15 bases remaining between them. CDR3 nucleotides: TGTGCCAGCAGTTTTTTGGGGCAGGAAAACTACGAGCAGTACTTC. Amino acid sequence: CASSFLGQENYEQYF.

The chain couples TRBV2 to TRBJ2-3; D remains ambiguous. The V end was cut by 5 bases, the J end by 0 bases, with 3 bases between. This CDR3 spans 12 amino acids. Per the germline V gene, CDR1 is SNHLY and CDR2 is FYNNEI. In nucleotides, the CDR3 is TGTGCCAGCAGTTCTAGCACAGATACGCAGTATTTT. This gives the protein CASSSSTDTQYF.

The chain has TRBV5-1 and TRBJ1-4; TRBD1 is a possible D gene (6 bases). The germline V and J ends were trimmed by 3 bases and 7 bases, with 13 bases remaining between them. The CDR3 covers 14 residues. Looked up from germline, CDR1 is SGHRS and CDR2 is YFSETQ. The chain's CDR3 is CASSSVGASEKLFF. The CDR3 region has the DNA TGCGCCAGCAGCTCCGTGGGGGCATCTGAAAAACTGTTTTTT.

The chain links TRBV6-5 to TRBJ2-7; 7 bases agree with TRBD1. Trimming at V came to 8 bases and at J to 4 bases, leaving 8 bases not matched to a gene. Germline loops: CDR1 MNHEY, CDR2 SVGAGI. This CDR3 is 13 amino acids long. The CDR3 coding sequence is TGTGCCAGCGCAAACAGGGGAGATTACGAGCAGTACTTC. Protein: CASANRGDYEQYF.

The V call is TRBV7-2, the J call TRBJ2-1, with TRBD2 identical over 7 bases. The CDR3 spans 15 residues. CDR1 is SGHTA and CDR2 is FQGNSA in the germline V gene. The V segment lost 8 bases and the J segment 7 bases; nucleotides outside the gene matches: 14. The CDR3 DNA reads TGTGCCAGCCGCACTGCAGGACTAGGGACGAATGAGCAGTTCTTC. It specifies CASRTAGLGTNEQFF.

In its sample, this clone was seen once. The chain is built from TRBV18 and TRBJ2-7, with 7 bases that match TRBD1. The CDR3 is 13 residues long. Germline V gene lookup returns CDR1 KGHSH and CDR2 LQKENI. The V gene end was trimmed by 3 bases and the J gene end by 4 bases; junction bases not matched to a gene: 3. CDR3 DNA: TGTGCCAGCTCACCGGGGACAGATTACGAGCAGTACTTC. Its protein is CASSPGTDYEQYF.

The chain recombines TRBV11-2 with TRBJ1-6, with D unresolved. The V end was cut by 1 base, the J end by 9 bases, with 10 bases between. Germline CDR1 is SGHAT and CDR2 is FQNNGV. The CDR3 totals 14 residues. The CDR3 DNA is TGTGCCAGCAGCTTAGCACAGTACCTTTCACCCCTCCACTTT. It yields the protein CASSLAQYLSPLHF.

The chain joins TRBV27 to TRBJ2-3; tentatively, D is TRBD2 (5 bases). V lost 5 bases and J lost 4, with 16 bases in between. Germline lookup yields CDR1 MNHEY and CDR2 SMNVEV (reference sequence). This CDR3 is built from 15 residues. Written as DNA, the CDR3 is TGTGCCAGCAGTCTAGCTACGAGTAGCGCAGATACGCAGTATTTT. Translated, it gives CASSLATSSADTQYF.

The gene calls are TRBV6-5 and TRBJ2-1, with 7 nucleotides matching TRBD2. Trimming took 6 bases from V and 0 from J; bases not matched to a gene: 5. This CDR3 region has 15 residues. The V gene's germline CDR1 is MNHEY and CDR2 SVGAGI. CDR3 sequence: CASRARDYSYNEQFF. CDR3 coding DNA: TGTGCCAGCAGGGCCCGGGACTACTCCTACAATGAGCAGTTCTTC.

The DNA of the CDR3 is TGTGCCAGCAGTTACGAGGGACTAGCGGGAGAGCAGTTCTTC. Amino acid sequence: CASSYEGLAGEQFF. The chain is built from TRBV6-5 and TRBJ2-1; 13 bases fit TRBD2. Germline V lookup: CDR1 MNHEY, CDR2 SVGAGI. The CDR3 contains 14 residues. After removal of 2 bases from V and 10 bases from J, the junction contained 2 bases not matched to a gene.

The V and J genes are TRBV7-9 and TRBJ1-1; tentatively, D is TRBD1 (5 bases). The CDR3 is made up of 14 amino acids. Per germline, CDR1 SEHNR and CDR2 FQNEAQ (reference sequence). V was cut by 5 bases and J by 1 base, with 11 bases left in between. In nucleotides, the CDR3 is TGTGCCAGCAGCCCCGGGGGATGGAACACTGAAGCTTTCTTT. Translating it yields CASSPGGWNTEAFF.

The chain has TRBV4-3 and TRBJ2-3; 16 bases line up with TRBD2. Losses at the gene ends were 4 bases for V and 4 bases for J; bases not matched to a gene: 8. CDR3 length equals 18 residues. Germline V gene lookup returns CDR1 LGHNA and CDR2 YSLEER. CDR3 loop: CASSLEGLAGGFADTQYF. Written as DNA, the CDR3 is TGCGCCAGCAGCCTAGAGGGACTAGCGGGAGGGTTTGCAGATACGCAGTATTTT.

Written as DNA, the CDR3 is TGCGCCAGCAGCCAATCCCGGGGACTAGCGGTAGATACGCAGTATTTT. It yields the protein CASSQSRGLAVDTQYF. J is TRBJ2-3 and V is TRBV4-1; the match to TRBD2 covers 11 bases. V trimming: 2 bases; J trimming: 5 bases; junction bases outside the gene matches: 6. Germline V gene lookup returns CDR1 MGHRA and CDR2 YSYEKL. This CDR3 spans 16 amino acids.

V gene TRBV6-5 combines with J gene TRBJ1-5; D perhaps matches TRBD1 (6 bases). Germline CDR1 reads MNHEY; CDR2 reads SVGAGI. This CDR3 is built from 14 residues. V dropped 4 bases and J dropped 5 bases, with 12 bases sitting between them. The CDR3 protein is CASSSRTDHQPQHF. The CDR3 DNA reads TGTGCCAGCAGTTCCCGGACAGACCATCAGCCCCAGCATTTT.

This clone was recorded at least ten times. The chain couples TRBV28 to TRBJ1-4; D not certain. CDR1 is MDHEN and CDR2 is SYDVKM in the germline V gene. The CDR3 sequence is 14 residues long. V lost 3 bases to trimming and J lost 7 bases, with 12 bases between them. Written as DNA, the CDR3 is TGTGCCAGCAGTTTTCGCGGAATGGGTGAAAAACTGTTTTTT. This codes for CASSFRGMGEKLFF.

The CDR3 sequence is CASSLDVGAVYGYTF. The CDR3 DNA reads as TGTGCCAGCAGTTTAGATGTGGGGGCTGTCTATGGCTACACCTTC. The chain is built from TRBV28 and TRBJ1-2, with D possibly being TRBD1 (6 bases). V lost 2 bases to trimming and J lost 4 bases, with 14 bases between them. This CDR3 has 15 residues. The germline gives CDR1 MDHEN, CDR2 SYDVKM.

The chain joins TRBV5-1 to TRBJ1-6; TRBD1 agrees at 7 bases. This CDR3 is 17 amino acids long. Germline V gene lookup returns CDR1 SGHRS and CDR2 YFSETQ. V dropped 4 bases and J dropped 0; count of bases not matched to a gene: 7. The CDR3 nucleotides are TGCGCCAGCAGCCGGGGGACAGTGAGCTCCTATAATTCACCCCTCCACTTT. It yields the protein CASSRGTVSSYNSPLHF.

This clone has only a few counts. This chain joins TRBV5-4 and TRBJ1-1; tentative D call: TRBD1 (6 bases). The CDR3 sequence is 13 residues long. CDR1 and CDR2 from the germline V gene are SGHNT and YYREEE (reference sequence). Trimming left V 4 bases short and J 11 bases short, with 18 bases between. The CDR3: CASSLRQDVNAFF. The CDR3 region has the DNA TGTGCCAGCAGCCTGAGACAGGATGTTAATGCTTTCTTT.

This chain links TRBV19 with TRBJ2-3; perhaps TRBD2 as D (6 bases). The V and J ends lost 3 bases and 1 base respectively, with 14 bases between them. The germline V gene encodes CDR1 LNHDA and CDR2 SQIVND (reference sequence). The CDR3 contains 16 residues. The CDR3 DNA reads as TGTGCCAGTAGTATTTATGAGGGAGGTCGCACAGATACGCAGTATTTT. It codes for CASSIYEGGRTDTQYF.

The J gene is TRBJ1-1, the V gene TRBV5-1, with TRBD1 as a possible D gene (5 bases). This CDR3 region has 12 residues. V dropped 3 bases and J dropped 7 bases, with 10 bases sitting between them. Looked up from germline, CDR1 is SGHRS and CDR2 is YFSETQ. CDR3 nucleotides: TGCGCCAGCAGCTGGGGGGGAAGTGAAGCTTTCTTT. It encodes CASSWGGSEAFF.

The chain combines TRBV2 with TRBJ1-5; TRBD1 aligns across 8 bases. Unmatched junction bases numbered 9, after V lost 5 bases and J lost 0 bases. The CDR3 consists of 17 residues. Germline-derived CDR1 and CDR2 are SNHLY and FYNNEI. Here the CDR3 DNA reads TGTGCCAGCAGTAGTGCAGGGGGCCCGTATAGCAATCAGCCCCAGCATTTT. Translation: CASSSAGGPYSNQPQHF.

The J gene is TRBJ1-2, the V gene TRBV4-1, with unresolved D. Trimming stripped 1 base from V and 2 bases from J, with 8 bases between. The germline gives CDR1 MGHRA, CDR2 YSYEKL. The CDR3 is 14 amino acids. In DNA, the CDR3 is TGCGCCAGCAGCCAAGGCCCGAGGAACTATGGCTACACCTTC. It translates to CASSQGPRNYGYTF.

As concerns this clone: Its ends do not fully match the called genes, so a read error is possible. CDR3 sequence (DNA): TGTTCCAGCAGCGCTCCCCTAGGGACAACCCTTGTCCAAGAGACCCAGTACTTC. It translates to CSSSAPLGTTLVQETQYF. The gene calls are TRBV7-9 and TRBJ2-5, with D perhaps matching TRBD1 (6 bases). Germline loops: CDR1 SEHNR, CDR2 FQNEAQ (reference sequence). The CDR3 is 18 amino acids.

The chain recombines TRBV7-2 with TRBJ2-5, with 9 nucleotides matching TRBD1. CDR3 length equals 14 residues. The J segment lost 4 bases and the V segment lost 5 bases, leaving 5 bases of the junction unmatched. Per germline, CDR1 SGHTA and CDR2 FQGNSA. In nucleotides, the CDR3 is TGTGCCAGCAGCCCTCGACAGGGGGGAGAGACCCAGTACTTC. Its translation: CASSPRQGGETQYF.